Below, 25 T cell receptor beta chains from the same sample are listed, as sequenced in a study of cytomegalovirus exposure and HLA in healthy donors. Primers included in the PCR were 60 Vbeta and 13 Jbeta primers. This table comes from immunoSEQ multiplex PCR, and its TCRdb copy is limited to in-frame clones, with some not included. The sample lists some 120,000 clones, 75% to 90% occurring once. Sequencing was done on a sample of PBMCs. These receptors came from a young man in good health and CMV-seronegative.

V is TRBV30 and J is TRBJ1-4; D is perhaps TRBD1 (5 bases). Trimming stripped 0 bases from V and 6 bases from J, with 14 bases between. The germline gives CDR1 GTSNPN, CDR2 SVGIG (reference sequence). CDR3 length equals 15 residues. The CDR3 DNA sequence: TGTGCCTGGAGTGTATATTCAGGGCTGGATGAAAAACTGTTTTTT. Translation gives CAWSVYSGLDEKLFF.

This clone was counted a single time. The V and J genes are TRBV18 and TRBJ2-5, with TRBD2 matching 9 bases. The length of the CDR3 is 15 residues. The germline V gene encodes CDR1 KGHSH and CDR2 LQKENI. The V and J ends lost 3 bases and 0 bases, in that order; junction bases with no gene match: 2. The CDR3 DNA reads TGTGCCAGCTCACCGGCTAGCGGGAACCAAGAGACCCAGTACTTC. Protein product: CASSPASGNQETQYF.

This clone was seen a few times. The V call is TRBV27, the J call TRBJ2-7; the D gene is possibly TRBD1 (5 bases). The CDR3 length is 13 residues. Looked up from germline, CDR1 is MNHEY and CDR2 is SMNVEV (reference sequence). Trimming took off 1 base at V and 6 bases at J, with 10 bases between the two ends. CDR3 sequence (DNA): TGTGCCAGCAGTTTATTCCAGGGTCTCGAGCAGTACTTC. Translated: CASSLFQGLEQYF.

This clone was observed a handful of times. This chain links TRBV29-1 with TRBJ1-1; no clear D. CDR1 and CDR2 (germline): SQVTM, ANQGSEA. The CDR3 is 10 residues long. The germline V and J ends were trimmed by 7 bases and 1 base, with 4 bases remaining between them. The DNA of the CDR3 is TGCAGCGCGGGGAACACTGAAGCTTTCTTT. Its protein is CSAGNTEAFF.

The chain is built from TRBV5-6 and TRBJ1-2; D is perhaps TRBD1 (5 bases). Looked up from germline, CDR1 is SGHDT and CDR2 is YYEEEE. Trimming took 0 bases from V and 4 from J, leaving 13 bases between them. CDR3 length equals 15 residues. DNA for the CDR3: TGTGCCAGCAGCTTGGCCTTCGGCAGGGCCTATGGCTACACCTTC. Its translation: CASSLAFGRAYGYTF.

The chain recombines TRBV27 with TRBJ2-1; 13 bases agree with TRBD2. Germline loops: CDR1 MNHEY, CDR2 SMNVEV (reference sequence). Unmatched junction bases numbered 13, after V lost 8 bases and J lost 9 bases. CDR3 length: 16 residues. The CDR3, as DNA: TGTGCCAGCCAAGCCCGGACTAGCGGGAGTGTTCGTGAGCAGTTCTTC. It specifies CASQARTSGSVREQFF.

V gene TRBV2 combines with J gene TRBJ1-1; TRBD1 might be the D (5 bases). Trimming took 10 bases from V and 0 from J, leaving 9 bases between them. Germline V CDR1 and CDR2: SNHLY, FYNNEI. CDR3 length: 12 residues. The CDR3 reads CAKLGVNTEAFF. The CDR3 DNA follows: TGTGCCAAGCTAGGGGTGAACACTGAAGCTTTCTTT.

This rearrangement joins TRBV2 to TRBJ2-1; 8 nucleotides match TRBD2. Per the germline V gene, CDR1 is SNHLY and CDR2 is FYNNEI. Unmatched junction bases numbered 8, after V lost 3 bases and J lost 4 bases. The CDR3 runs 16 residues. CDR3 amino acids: CASSDVRAGAYNEQFF. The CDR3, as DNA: TGTGCCAGCAGTGACGTCAGAGCGGGGGCATACAATGAGCAGTTCTTC.

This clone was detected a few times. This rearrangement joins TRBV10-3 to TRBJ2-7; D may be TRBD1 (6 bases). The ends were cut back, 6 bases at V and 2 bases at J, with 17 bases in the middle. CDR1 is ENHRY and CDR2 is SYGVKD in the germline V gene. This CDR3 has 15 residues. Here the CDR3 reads CAIRDLSRDTYEQYF. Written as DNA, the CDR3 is TGTGCCATCAGGGACCTCAGCAGGGACACCTACGAGCAGTACTTC.

The CDR3 loop is CASSNAQSRGQPQHF. The CDR3 bases are TGTGCCAGTAGTAACGCCCAATCCCGAGGTCAGCCCCAGCATTTT. The chain joins TRBV19 to TRBJ1-5; no firm D call. The CDR3 extends over 15 amino acids. Trimming took 4 bases from V and 6 from J, leaving 16 bases between them. Germline assignment: CDR1 LNHDA and CDR2 SQIVND (reference sequence).

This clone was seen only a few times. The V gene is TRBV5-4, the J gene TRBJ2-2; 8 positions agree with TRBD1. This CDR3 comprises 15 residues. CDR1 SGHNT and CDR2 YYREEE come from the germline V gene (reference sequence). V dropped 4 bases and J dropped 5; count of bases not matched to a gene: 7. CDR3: CASSGQGGLTGELFF. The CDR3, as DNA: TGTGCCAGCAGCGGACAGGGAGGCCTTACCGGGGAGCTGTTTTTT.

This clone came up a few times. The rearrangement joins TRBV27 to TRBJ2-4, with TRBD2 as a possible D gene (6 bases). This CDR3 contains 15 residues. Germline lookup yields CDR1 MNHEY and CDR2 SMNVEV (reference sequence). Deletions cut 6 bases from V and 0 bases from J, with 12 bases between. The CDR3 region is CASRDYKIAKNIQYF. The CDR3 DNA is TGTGCCAGCAGGGACTACAAGATAGCCAAAAACATTCAGTACTTC.

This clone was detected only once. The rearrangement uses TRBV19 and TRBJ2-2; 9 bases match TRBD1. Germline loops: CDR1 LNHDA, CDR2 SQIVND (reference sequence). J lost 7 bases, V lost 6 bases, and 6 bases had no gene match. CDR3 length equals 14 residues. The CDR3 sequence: CASRMTGGGGELFF. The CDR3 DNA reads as TGTGCCAGTAGAATGACAGGGGGGGGCGGGGAGCTGTTTTTT. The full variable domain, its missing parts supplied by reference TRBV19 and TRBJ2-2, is DGGITQSPKYLFRKEGQNVTLSCEQNLNHDAMYWYRQDPGQGLRLIYYSQIVNDFQKGDIAEGYSVSREKKESFPLTVTSAQKNPTAFYLCASRMTGGGGELFFGEGSRLTVL.

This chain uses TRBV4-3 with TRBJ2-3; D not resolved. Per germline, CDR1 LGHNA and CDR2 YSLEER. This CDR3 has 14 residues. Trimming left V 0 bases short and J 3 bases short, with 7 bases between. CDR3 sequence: CASSQDIITDTQYF. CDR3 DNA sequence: TGCGCCAGCAGCCAAGATATTATTACAGATACGCAGTATTTT.

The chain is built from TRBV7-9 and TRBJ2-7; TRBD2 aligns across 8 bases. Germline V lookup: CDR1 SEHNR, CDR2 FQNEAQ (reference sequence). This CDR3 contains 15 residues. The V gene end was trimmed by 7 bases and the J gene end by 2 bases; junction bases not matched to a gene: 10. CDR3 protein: CASNLIAGPTYEQYF. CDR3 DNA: TGTGCCAGCAACCTAATAGCGGGACCTACCTACGAGCAGTACTTC. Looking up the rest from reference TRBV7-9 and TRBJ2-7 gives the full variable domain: DTGVSQNPRHKITKRGQNVTFRCDPISEHNRLYWYRQTLGQGPEFLTYFQNEAQLEKSRLLSDRFSAERPKGSFSTLEIQRTEQGDSAMYLCASNLIAGPTYEQYFGPGTRLTVT.

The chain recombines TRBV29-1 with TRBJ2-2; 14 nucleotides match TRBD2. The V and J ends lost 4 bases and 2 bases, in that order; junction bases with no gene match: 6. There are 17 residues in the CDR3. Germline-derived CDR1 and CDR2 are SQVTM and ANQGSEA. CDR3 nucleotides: TGCAGCGTTGGGGGGACTAGCGGGAGCCGAAACACCGGGGAGCTGTTTTTT. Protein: CSVGGTSGSRNTGELFF.

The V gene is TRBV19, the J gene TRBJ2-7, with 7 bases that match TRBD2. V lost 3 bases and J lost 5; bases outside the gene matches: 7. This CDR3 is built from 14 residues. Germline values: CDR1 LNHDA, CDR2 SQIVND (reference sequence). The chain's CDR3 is CASSITAGFNEQYF. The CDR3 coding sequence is TGTGCCAGTAGTATTACAGCGGGATTTAACGAGCAGTACTTC.

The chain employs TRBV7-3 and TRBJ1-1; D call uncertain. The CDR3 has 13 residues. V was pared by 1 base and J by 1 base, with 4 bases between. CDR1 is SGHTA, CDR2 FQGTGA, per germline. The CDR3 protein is CASSLSQNTEAFF. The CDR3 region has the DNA TGTGCCAGCAGCTTAAGTCAGAACACTGAAGCTTTCTTT.

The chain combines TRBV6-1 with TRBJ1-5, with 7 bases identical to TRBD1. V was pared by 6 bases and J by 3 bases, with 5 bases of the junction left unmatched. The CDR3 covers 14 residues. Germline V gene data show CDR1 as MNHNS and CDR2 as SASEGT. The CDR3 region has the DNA TGTGCCAGCAGCCTCACAGGGGACAATCAGCCCCAGCATTTT. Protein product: CASSLTGDNQPQHF.

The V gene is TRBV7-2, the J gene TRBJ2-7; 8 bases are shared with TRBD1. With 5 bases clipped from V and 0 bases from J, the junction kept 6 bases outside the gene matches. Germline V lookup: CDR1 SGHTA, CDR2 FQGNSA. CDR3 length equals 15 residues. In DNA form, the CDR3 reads TGTGCCAGCAGCCTACCGGGACAGGCCTCCTACGAGCAGTACTTC. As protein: CASSLPGQASYEQYF. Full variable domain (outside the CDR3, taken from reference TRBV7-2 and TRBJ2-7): GAGVSQSPSNKVTEKGKDVELRCDPISGHTALYWYRQSLGQGLEFLIYFQGNSAPDKSGLPSDRFSAERTGGSVSTLTIQRTQQEDSAVYLCASSLPGQASYEQYFGPGTRLTVT.

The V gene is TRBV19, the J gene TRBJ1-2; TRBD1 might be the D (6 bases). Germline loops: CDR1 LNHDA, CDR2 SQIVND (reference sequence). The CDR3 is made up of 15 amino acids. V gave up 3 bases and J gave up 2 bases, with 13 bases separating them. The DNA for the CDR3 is TGTGCCAGTAGTATTAGTGCAGGGGAGAACTATGGCTACACCTTC. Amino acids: CASSISAGENYGYTF.

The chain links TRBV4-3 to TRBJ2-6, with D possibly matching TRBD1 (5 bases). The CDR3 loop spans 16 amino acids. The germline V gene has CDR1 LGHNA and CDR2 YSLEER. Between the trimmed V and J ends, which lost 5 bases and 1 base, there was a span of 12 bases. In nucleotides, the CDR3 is TGCGCCAGCAGCGAAAGGGGTGGGTCTGGGGCCAACGTCCTGACTTTC. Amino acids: CASSERGGSGANVLTF.

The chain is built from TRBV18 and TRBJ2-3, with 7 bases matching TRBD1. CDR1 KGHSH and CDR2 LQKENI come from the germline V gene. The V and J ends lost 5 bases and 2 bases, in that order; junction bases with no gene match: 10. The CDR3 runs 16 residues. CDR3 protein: CASSSQGYKSTDTQYF. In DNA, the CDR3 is TGTGCCAGCTCATCACAGGGGTATAAATCCACAGATACGCAGTATTTT.

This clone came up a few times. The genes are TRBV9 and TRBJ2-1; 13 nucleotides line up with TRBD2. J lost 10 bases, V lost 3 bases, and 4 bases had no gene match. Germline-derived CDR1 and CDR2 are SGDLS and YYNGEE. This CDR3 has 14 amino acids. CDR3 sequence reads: CASSDLTSGREQFF. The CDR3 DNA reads TGTGCCAGCAGCGATTTGACTAGCGGGAGGGAGCAGTTCTTC.

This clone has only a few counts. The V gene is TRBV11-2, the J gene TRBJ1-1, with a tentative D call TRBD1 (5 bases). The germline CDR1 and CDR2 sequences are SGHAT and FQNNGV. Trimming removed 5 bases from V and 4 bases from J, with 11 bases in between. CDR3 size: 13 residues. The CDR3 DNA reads TGTGCCAGCAGCATAGTGGGGGGCACTGAAGCTTTCTTT. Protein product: CASSIVGGTEAFF.